This T cell receptor (beta chain) was sequenced in a study of OX40 agonist ivuxolimab in advanced cancers. About the study: Prior checkpoint blockade (anti-PD-1, anti-PD-L1 or anti-CTLA-4) was permitted; approximately 41% had it. Two patients with cutaneous melanoma and one with hepatocellular carcinoma, three in total, showed partial responses.

TCRdb keeps only in-frame clones here, not all; method: immunoSEQ multiplex PCR. The sample holds under 55,000 clones, around 85% seen once. CDR1 and CDR2 (germline): SGHRS, YFSETQ. The CDR3 consists of 14 residues. J gave up 5 bases and V 0 bases, and 3 bases lay outside the gene matches. The V and J genes are TRBV5-1 and TRBJ2-7, with 9 bases matching TRBD1. The sequenced sample was CD4+ or CD8+ T cells sorted from blood, obtained in a trial of the OX40 agonist ivuxolimab. The receptor comes from an adult with an advanced solid tumor such as melanoma, head and neck, liver or kidney cancer. CDR3 residues: CASSLVGQGNEQYF. DNA for the CDR3: TGCGCCAGCAGCTTGGTAGGACAGGGGAACGAGCAGTACTTC.